The next 3 T cell receptor beta chains were all read from a single sample in a study of cytomegalovirus exposure and HLA in healthy donors. The study ran its PCR with 60 Vbeta and 13 Jbeta primers. Sequenced by immunoSEQ multiplex PCR; TCRdb stores in-frame clones only, minus some. This table has about 140,000 clones, 65% to 70% appearing once. The sample was PBMCs. These receptors all stem from a human donor in good health.

CDR3 nucleotide sequence: TGTGCCAGCAGCAGGGGTTTGGGAGAGACCCAGTACTTC. Its protein product is CASSRGLGETQYF. The chain recombines TRBV6-1 with TRBJ2-5; TRBD1 might be the D (6 bases). CDR3 length equals 13 residues. Germline CDR1 MNHNS, CDR2 SASEGT. V was cut by 6 bases and J by 4 bases, with 12 bases left in between.

The gene calls are TRBV2 and TRBJ1-1; D unclear. Germline V gene lookup returns CDR1 SNHLY and CDR2 FYNNEI. V gave up 6 bases and J gave up 1 base, with 15 bases separating them. The CDR3 has 15 amino acids. Here the CDR3 reads CASSLDWNQNTEAFF. The CDR3 DNA follows: TGTGCCAGCAGCCTCGACTGGAATCAGAACACTGAAGCTTTCTTT.

V gene TRBV7-3 combines with J gene TRBJ2-2, with a weak D call TRBD2 (6 bases). Germline V gene data show CDR1 as SGHTA and CDR2 as FQGTGA. The V end lost 6 bases, the J end lost 4 bases, and 15 bases lay between the germline ends. CDR3 length equals 15 residues. The CDR3 sequence: CASRSPSGSTGELFF. DNA of the CDR3: TGTGCCAGCAGGTCTCCCAGCGGGTCCACCGGGGAGCTGTTTTTT.